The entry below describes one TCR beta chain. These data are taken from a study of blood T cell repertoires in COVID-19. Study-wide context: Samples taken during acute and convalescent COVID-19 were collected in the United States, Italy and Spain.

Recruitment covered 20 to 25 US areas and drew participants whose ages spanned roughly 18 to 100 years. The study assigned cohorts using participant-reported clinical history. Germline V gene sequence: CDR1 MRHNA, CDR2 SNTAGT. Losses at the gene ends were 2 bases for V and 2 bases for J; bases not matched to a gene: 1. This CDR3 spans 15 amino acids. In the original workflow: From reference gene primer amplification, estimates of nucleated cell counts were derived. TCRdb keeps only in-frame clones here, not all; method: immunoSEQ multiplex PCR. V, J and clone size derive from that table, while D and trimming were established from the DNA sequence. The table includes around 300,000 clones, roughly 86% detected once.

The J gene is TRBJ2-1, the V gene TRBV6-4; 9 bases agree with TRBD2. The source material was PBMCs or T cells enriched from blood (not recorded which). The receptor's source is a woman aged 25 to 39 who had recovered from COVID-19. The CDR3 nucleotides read TGTGCCAGCAGTGACGCGGGAGGGCCCTACAATGAGCAGTTCTTC. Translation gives CASSDAGGPYNEQFF.